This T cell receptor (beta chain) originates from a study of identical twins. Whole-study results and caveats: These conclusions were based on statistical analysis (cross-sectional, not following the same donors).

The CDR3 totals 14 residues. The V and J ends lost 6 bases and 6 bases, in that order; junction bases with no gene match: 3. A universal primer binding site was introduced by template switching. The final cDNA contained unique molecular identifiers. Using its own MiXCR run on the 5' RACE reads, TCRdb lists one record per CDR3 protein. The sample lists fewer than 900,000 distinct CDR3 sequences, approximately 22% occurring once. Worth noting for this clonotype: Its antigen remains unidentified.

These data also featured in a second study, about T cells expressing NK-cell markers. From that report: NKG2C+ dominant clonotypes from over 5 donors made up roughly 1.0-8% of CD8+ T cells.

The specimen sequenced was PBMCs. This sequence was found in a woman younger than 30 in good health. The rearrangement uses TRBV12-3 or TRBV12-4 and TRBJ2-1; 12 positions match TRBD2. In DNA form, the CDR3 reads TGTGCCAGCAGACTAGCGGGAGGTACCAATGAGCAGTTCTTC. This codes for CASRLAGGTNEQFF.